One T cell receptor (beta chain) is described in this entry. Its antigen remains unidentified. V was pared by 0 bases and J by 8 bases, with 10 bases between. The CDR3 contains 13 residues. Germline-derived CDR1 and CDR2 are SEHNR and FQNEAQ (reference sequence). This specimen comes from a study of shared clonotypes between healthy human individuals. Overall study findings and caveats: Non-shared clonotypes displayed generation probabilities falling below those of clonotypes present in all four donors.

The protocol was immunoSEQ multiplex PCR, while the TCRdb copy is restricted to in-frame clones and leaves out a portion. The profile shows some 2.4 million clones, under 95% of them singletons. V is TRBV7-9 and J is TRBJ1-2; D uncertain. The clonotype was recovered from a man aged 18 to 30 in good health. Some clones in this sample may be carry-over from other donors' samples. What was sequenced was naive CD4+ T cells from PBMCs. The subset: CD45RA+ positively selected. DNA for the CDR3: TGTGCCAGCAGCTTAGCGGCCGGATCCGGCTACACCTTC. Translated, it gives CASSLAAGSGYTF.